This TCR beta chain was sequenced in a study of T cells after yellow fever vaccination. Study-wide points: In post-booster samples, most primary-vaccination clones reappeared (roughly 96% CD4, 70% to 90% CD8). Clonotypes found in both CD4 and CD8 compartments made up a small share. Abundant contaminating clonotypes from the bulk population could appear in FACS-sorted repertoires.

In making TCR cDNA, 5'RACE template switching added a universal primer site and UMIs to it. Each CDR3 protein gets one entry after TCRdb re-called the 5' RACE reads with MiXCR. The sample lists some 160,000 distinct CDR3 sequences, around 8.5% occurring once. To note about this clonotype: Its specificity is unknown.

Germline assignment: CDR1 DFQATT and CDR2 SNEGSKA (reference sequence). The CDR3 runs to 10 residues. V was pared by 5 bases and J by 8 bases, with 7 bases between. The sample was CD8+ T cells sorted from PBMCs, taken 45 days after the yellow fever booster vaccination. V gene TRBV20-1 combines with J gene TRBJ2-1; D possibly uses TRBD1 or TRBD2 (5 bases each). The TCR comes from a man aged 18-30 years who received the YFV17D yellow fever vaccine. The CDR3 sequence: CSAGGHEQFF. CDR3 coding DNA: TGCAGTGCTGGGGGACATGAGCAGTTCTTC.